These 12 T cell receptor beta chains were all obtained from the same sample, sequenced in a study of T cells expressing NK-cell markers. TCRdb derives one entry per CDR3 protein from the 5' RACE reads, leaving out DNA. Its table records more than 400,000 distinct CDR3 sequences. Sequencing was performed on blood T cells: a sorted CD56 or NKG2C T cell subset, CD4+ or CD8+ T cells, or bulk PBMC T cells (not recorded which). Receptor source: a woman between 18 and 75 years old in good health.

The chain recombines TRBV7-9 with TRBJ1-2; the D gene TCRdb calls, TRBD1, cannot be checked with no DNA. CDR1 is SEHNR, CDR2 FQNEAQ, per germline (reference sequence). This CDR3 contains 15 residues. This CDR3 is CASSLDRVPNYGYTF.

The CDR3 sequence: CASSVETAPLNEQFF. V usage is TRBV2 and J usage is TRBJ2-1; absent DNA, TCRdb's TRBD2 call cannot be checked. The germline gives CDR1 SNHLY, CDR2 FYNNEI. This CDR3 is built from 15 residues. The entire variable domain, with the rest obtained from reference TRBV2 and TRBJ2-1, is as follows: EPEVTQTPSHQVTQMGQEVILRCVPISNHLYFYWYRQILGQKVEFLVSFYNNEISEKSEIFDDQFSVERPDGSNFTLKIRSTKLEDSAMYFCASSVETAPLNEQFFGPGTRLTVL.

The chain carries TRBV7-9 and TRBJ2-3. The CDR3 loop spans 13 amino acids. CDR1 SEHNR and CDR2 FQNEAQ come from the germline V gene (reference sequence). The CDR3 spells CASSEPSLDTQYF.

The chain recombines TRBV4-3 with TRBJ2-4. The CDR3 has 15 amino acids. CDR1 is LGHNA and CDR2 is YSLEER in the germline V gene. The CDR3 sequence is CASSQDGNSWDIQYF.

The chain uses TRBV19 and TRBJ1-5. The germline gives CDR1 LNHDA, CDR2 SQIVND (reference sequence). The CDR3 is 14 residues long. This CDR3 is CASSRGRINQPQHF.

The CDR3 sequence: CASSFTLQTEQFF. The V and J genes are TRBV11-2 and TRBJ2-1. CDR1 is SGHAT, CDR2 FQNNGV, per germline. The CDR3 has 13 amino acids.

The gene calls are TRBV18 and TRBJ1-4. The CDR3 spans 12 residues. CDR1 and CDR2 (germline): KGHSH, LQKENI. The CDR3 sequence is CASSPSWEKLFF. The full variable domain, completed using reference TRBV18 and TRBJ1-4, is NAGVMQNPRHLVRRRGQEARLRCSPMKGHSHVYWYRQLPEEGLKFMVYLQKENIIDESGMPKERFSAEFPKEGPSILRIQQVVRGDSAAYFCASSPSWEKLFFGSGTQLSVL.

The V call is TRBV29-1, the J call TRBJ2-1; TCRdb selects TRBD2, and the lack of DNA leaves this call unchecked. CDR1 SQVTM and CDR2 ANQGSEA come from the germline V gene. The CDR3 extends over 14 amino acids. CDR3 residues: CSVVASGSPNEQFF.

This sequence joins TRBV5-1 and TRBJ2-1; the TRBD1 assignment by TCRdb is unverifiable without DNA. The germline gives CDR1 SGHRS, CDR2 YFSETQ. The CDR3 is 12 residues long. The CDR3 reads CATTSQGNEQFF.

V usage is TRBV12-3 or TRBV12-4 and J usage is TRBJ2-1; lacking DNA, the TRBD1 call made by TCRdb goes unchecked. This CDR3 is 12 amino acids long. The CDR3 spells CASNPPGGDQFF.

The chain couples TRBV6-5 to TRBJ2-5. The CDR3 contains 15 residues. CDR1 and CDR2 (germline): MNHEY, SVGAGI. This chain's CDR3 is CASSYGQEYQETQYF.

The chain carries TRBV25-1 and TRBJ1-2; TCRdb gives TRBD1 as the D gene, but with no DNA this cannot be confirmed. The CDR3 extends over 13 amino acids. Germline V CDR1 and CDR2: MGHDK, SYGVNS. The CDR3 is CASRQGSTRGYTF.